This is a list of T cell receptor beta chains from one sample in a study of blood T cell repertoires in COVID-19. Profiled with immunoSEQ multiplex PCR; TCRdb holds only in-frame clones, not every one. The table lists over 140,000 clones, 80% to 85% of them singletons, with 4% in the top ten. The sample was peripheral blood. The receptor source for this set is a woman aged 55 to 70 with acute or convalescent COVID-19. CDR3s include the opening cysteine and the closing phenylalanine or tryptophan. Each record gives: D gene, V gene, J gene, clone size, CDR3 protein, CDR3 DNA. A D gene is named only where the DNA matches it firmly. Clone sizes are given selectively: once, few, many, or a class where the clone is expanded.

D gene: NA; V gene: TRBV3-1/TRBV3-2; J gene: TRBJ1-3; clone size: few; CDR3 protein: CASMASEGNTIYF; CDR3 DNA: TGTGCCAGCATGGCTTCTGAAGGAAACACCATATATTTT
D gene: TRBD1; V gene: TRBV6-5; J gene: TRBJ1-1; clone size: NA; CDR3 protein: CASSSPGQGGTEAFF; CDR3 DNA: TGTGCCAGCAGTTCACCGGGACAGGGGGGGACTGAAGCTTTCTTT
D gene: NA; V gene: TRBV28; J gene: TRBJ1-2; clone size: NA; CDR3 protein: CASSVPGQPYGYTF; CDR3 DNA: TGTGCCAGCAGTGTCCCCGGACAACCCTATGGCTACACCTTC
D gene: TRBD1; V gene: TRBV7-3; J gene: TRBJ1-2; clone size: few; CDR3 protein: CASSSWGTVGYGYTF; CDR3 DNA: TGTGCCAGCAGCTCGTGGGGGACAGTTGGATATGGCTACACCTTC
D gene: TRBD2; V gene: TRBV7-9; J gene: TRBJ2-1; clone size: once; CDR3 protein: CASSLQSGGIYNEQFF; CDR3 DNA: TGTGCCAGCAGCTTGCAATCGGGAGGGATATACAATGAGCAGTTCTTC
D gene: NA; V gene: TRBV7-3; J gene: TRBJ1-6; clone size: NA; CDR3 protein: CASSLTANNSPLHF; CDR3 DNA: TGTGCCAGCAGCTTGACAGCTAATAATTCACCCCTCCACTTT
D gene: NA; V gene: TRBV27; J gene: TRBJ1-1; clone size: NA; CDR3 protein: CASSLNSGLAQAFF; CDR3 DNA: TGTGCCAGCAGTTTGAATTCAGGGCTCGCGCAAGCTTTCTTT
D gene: NA; V gene: TRBV28; J gene: TRBJ1-5; clone size: few; CDR3 protein: CASQREGGNQPQHF; CDR3 DNA: TGTGCCAGCCAGCGGGAGGGGGGCAATCAGCCCCAGCATTTT
D gene: TRBD2; V gene: TRBV12-5; J gene: TRBJ2-1; clone size: few; CDR3 protein: CASGPNLAGVNEQFF; CDR3 DNA: TGTGCTAGTGGACCGAACCTAGCGGGAGTAAATGAGCAGTTCTTC
D gene: NA; V gene: TRBV7-9; J gene: TRBJ1-2; clone size: NA; CDR3 protein: CALRILDYGYTF; CDR3 DNA: TGTGCCTTGAGGATTCTCGACTATGGCTACACCTTC
D gene: NA; V gene: TRBV7-3; J gene: TRBJ2-2; clone size: NA; CDR3 protein: CASSLADGELFF; CDR3 DNA: TGTGCCAGCAGCTTAGCGGATGGGGAGCTGTTTTTT
D gene: NA; V gene: TRBV12-5; J gene: TRBJ2-3; clone size: NA; CDR3 protein: CASGLGARLAADTQYF; CDR3 DNA: TGTGCTAGTGGTTTGGGAGCAAGGCTAGCAGCAGATACGCAGTATTTT
D gene: NA; V gene: TRBV3-1/TRBV3-2; J gene: TRBJ1-3; clone size: NA; CDR3 protein: CASSQDSQSLSGNTIYF; CDR3 DNA: TGTGCCAGCAGCCAAGATTCTCAGTCCCTCTCTGGAAACACCATATATTTT
D gene: TRBD1; V gene: TRBV7-8; J gene: TRBJ1-2; clone size: NA; CDR3 protein: CASTARTGDNGYTF; CDR3 DNA: TGTGCCAGCACCGCGCGGACAGGGGATAATGGCTACACCTTC
D gene: TRBD1; V gene: TRBV4-3; J gene: TRBJ1-6; clone size: NA; CDR3 protein: CASSQDLGQRKSRPPLHF; CDR3 DNA: TGCGCCAGCAGCCAAGATCTGGGACAGAGAAAGAGTCGACCACCCCTCCACTTT
D gene: TRBD1; V gene: TRBV10-1; J gene: TRBJ1-1; clone size: NA; CDR3 protein: CASSGRGQGNTEAFF; CDR3 DNA: TGCGCCAGCAGTGGCAGGGGACAGGGGAACACTGAAGCTTTCTTT
D gene: TRBD1; V gene: TRBV3-1/TRBV3-2; J gene: TRBJ2-2; clone size: NA; CDR3 protein: CASSLLDRGRTGELFF; CDR3 DNA: TGTGCCAGCAGCCTCCTAGACAGGGGGCGCACCGGGGAGCTGTTTTTT
D gene: TRBD1; V gene: TRBV24-1; J gene: TRBJ1-2; clone size: NA; CDR3 protein: CATSGVGQGSGYTF; CDR3 DNA: TGTGCCACCAGTGGGGTGGGACAGGGTTCTGGCTACACCTTC